These 22 T cell receptor beta chains came from one sample sequenced in a study of cytomegalovirus exposure and HLA in healthy donors. Data came from immunoSEQ multiplex PCR; TCRdb stores just in-frame clones and leaves some out. The sample lists 250,000 to 400,000 clones, approximately 91% occurring once. Material: PBMCs. These receptors were collected from a man aged 30 to 45 in good health and CMV-seronegative.

The V call is TRBV12-2, the J call TRBJ1-2; the table's TRBD1 call for D was not verified on the DNA. TRBV12-2 is an annotated pseudogene. This CDR3 has 14 amino acids. This chain's CDR3 is CASRLSVGRVGYTF. Written as DNA, the CDR3 is TGTGCAAGTCGCTTAAGTGTAGGCAGGGTCGGCTACACCTTC.

This clone has only a few counts. In DNA form, the CDR3 reads TGTGCCAGCAAGTCGACAGGCAAGGTTCATGGCTACACCTTC. Translated: CASKSTGKVHGYTF. The J gene is TRBJ1-2, the V gene TRBV6-5; maybe TRBD1 (6 bases). Germline values: CDR1 MNHEY, CDR2 SVGAGI. This CDR3 has 14 amino acids. V gave up 7 bases and J gave up 6 bases, with 18 bases separating them.

The chain is built from TRBV7-2 and TRBJ2-3, with 8 bases lining up with TRBD2. The V gene end was trimmed by 0 bases and the J gene end by 1 base; junction bases not matched to a gene: 0. There are 15 residues in the CDR3. The V gene's germline CDR1 is SGHTA and CDR2 FQGNSA. In DNA form, the CDR3 reads TGTGCCAGCAGCTTAGCTAGCGGGGGCACAGATACGCAGTATTTT. Protein: CASSLASGGTDTQYF.

The rearrangement links TRBV18 to TRBJ1-2, with 10 bases fitting TRBD1. Germline V lookup: CDR1 KGHSH, CDR2 LQKENI. Trimming at V came to 2 bases and at J to 3 bases, leaving 3 bases not matched to a gene. CDR3 size: 15 residues. This CDR3 is CASSPVGTGDYGYTF. The CDR3 coding sequence is TGTGCCAGCTCACCAGTCGGGACAGGGGACTATGGCTACACCTTC.

The CDR3 spells CASRDEGNEQFF. CDR3 DNA sequence: TGCGCCAGCAGGGATGAGGGCAATGAGCAGTTCTTC. This chain uses TRBV5-1 with TRBJ2-1, with D maybe TRBD2 (5 bases). Trimming pared 5 bases from V and 6 bases from J, leaving 9 bases between. The germline V gene encodes CDR1 SGHRS and CDR2 YFSETQ. The CDR3 is made up of 12 amino acids.

This clone was observed a single time. The CDR3 bases are TGTGCCAGCAGCTTATTGATAGGGACAGACCAAGAGACCCAGTACTTC. Translation gives CASSLLIGTDQETQYF. V is TRBV11-2 and J is TRBJ2-5; 7 positions match TRBD1. This CDR3 spans 16 amino acids. The germline gives CDR1 SGHAT, CDR2 FQNNGV. V was clipped by 2 bases and J by 0 bases; unmatched bases: 6.

This clone was seen once. This sequence joins TRBV7-9 and TRBJ2-1; D perhaps matches TRBD1 (6 bases). Germline assignment: CDR1 SEHNR and CDR2 FQNEAQ (reference sequence). Trimming removed 9 bases from V and 1 base from J, with 19 bases in between. The CDR3 totals 16 residues. CDR3 protein: CASSRLLQGSYNEQFF. In nucleotides, the CDR3 is TGTGCCAGTAGCCGTCTGTTGCAGGGGTCCTACAATGAGCAGTTCTTC. Combining the CDR3 with reference TRBV7-9 and TRBJ2-1 gives the whole variable domain DTGVSQNPRHKITKRGQNVTFRCDPISEHNRLYWYRQTLGQGPEFLTYFQNEAQLEKSRLLSDRFSAERPKGSFSTLEIQRTEQGDSAMYLCASSRLLQGSYNEQFFGPGTRLTVL.

V usage is TRBV5-6 and J usage is TRBJ2-7; D is ambiguous. Per the germline V gene, CDR1 is SGHDT and CDR2 is YYEEEE. Trimming took off 1 base at V and 5 bases at J, with 7 bases between the two ends. The CDR3 spans 12 residues. In DNA form, the CDR3 reads TGTGCCAGCAGCTTGCCCCTTAACGAGCAGTACTTC. Its translation: CASSLPLNEQYF.

This clone was detected only once. The rearrangement joins TRBV4-1 to TRBJ1-2, with no clear D. Trimming shortened V by 0 bases and J by 4 bases, and 12 bases separated the two germline ends. The germline V gene has CDR1 MGHRA and CDR2 YSYEKL. The CDR3 runs to 15 residues. CDR3 residues: CASSQDVRVAYGYTF. The CDR3 DNA is TGCGCCAGCAGCCAAGACGTCCGGGTAGCCTATGGCTACACCTTC.

V usage is TRBV4-1 and J usage is TRBJ2-1, with TRBD1 matching over 9 bases. V was clipped by 0 bases and J by 7 bases; unmatched bases: 13. Germline-derived CDR1 and CDR2 are MGHRA and YSYEKL. This CDR3 has 18 amino acids. The CDR3 DNA is TGCGCCAGCAGCCAAGATTTGTCCGGACAGGGGCCCCATAATGAGCAGTTCTTC. Translating it yields CASSQDLSGQGPHNEQFF.

The chain joins TRBV5-6 to TRBJ1-2; weak D call: TRBD1 (6 bases). Germline values: CDR1 SGHDT, CDR2 YYEEEE. V gave up 4 bases and J gave up 4 bases, with 14 bases separating them. The CDR3 totals 14 residues. CDR3 coding DNA: TGTGCCAGCAGCCCTCGTCTGGGGGCCTATGGCTACACCTTC. Amino acids: CASSPRLGAYGYTF.

The J gene is TRBJ1-6, the V gene TRBV5-6; D possibly corresponds to TRBD1 (6 bases). Trimming cost V 2 bases and J 14 bases, with 23 bases left between them. Germline values: CDR1 SGHDT, CDR2 YYEEEE. This CDR3 is 16 amino acids long. The DNA for the CDR3 is TGTGCCAGCAGCTTACGGACAGCCAAAATACAATTCACCCTCCACTTT. Translation gives CASSLRTAKIQFTLHF.

V gene TRBV7-6 combines with J gene TRBJ1-4, with D unclear. Germline lookup yields CDR1 SGHVS and CDR2 FNYEAQ. The CDR3 extends over 16 amino acids. V gave up 0 bases and J gave up 4 bases, with 12 bases separating them. CDR3 loop: CASSLALGRINEKLFF. DNA of the CDR3: TGTGCCAGCAGCTTAGCACTAGGACGGATTAATGAAAAACTGTTTTTT.

The chain has TRBV5-4 and TRBJ2-1; 8 bases line up with TRBD2. From germline, CDR1 is SGHNT and CDR2 YYREEE (reference sequence). The CDR3 totals 15 residues. Trimming cost V 1 base and J 7 bases; bases outside gene matches: 7. In nucleotides, the CDR3 is TGTGCCAGCAGCTTGAGCGGGGGTTTTCAAAATGAGCAGTTCTTC. Protein sequence: CASSLSGGFQNEQFF.

This chain joins TRBV7-9 and TRBJ1-1; D remains ambiguous. Germline V gene data show CDR1 as SEHNR and CDR2 as FQNEAQ (reference sequence). The CDR3 runs to 11 residues. V lost 3 bases, J lost 11 bases, and 10 bases lay in between. The DNA of the CDR3 is TGTGCCAGCAGCTTGGGCCTTGGGGCTTTCTTT. This sequence encodes CASSLGLGAFF.

The rearrangement uses TRBV7-9 and TRBJ1-1, with TRBD1 as a possible D gene (6 bases). Trimming cost V 1 base and J 3 bases, with 9 bases left between them. CDR1 SEHNR and CDR2 FQNEAQ come from the germline V gene (reference sequence). The CDR3 covers 14 residues. The CDR3 spells CASSLEGTHTEAFF. The CDR3 DNA sequence: TGTGCCAGCAGCTTAGAGGGGACACACACTGAAGCTTTCTTT.

The chain joins TRBV5-1 to TRBJ2-6, with 8 bases identical to TRBD2. V gave up 4 bases and J gave up 2 bases; unmatched junction bases: 5. This CDR3 contains 16 residues. CDR1 is SGHRS and CDR2 is YFSETQ in the germline V gene. CDR3 in amino acids: CASSREGEAGANVLTF. Written as DNA, the CDR3 is TGCGCCAGCAGCCGGGAGGGGGAGGCTGGGGCCAACGTCCTGACTTTC.

The V gene is TRBV19, the J gene TRBJ2-7, with a tentative D call TRBD1 (6 bases). V gave up 6 bases and J gave up 5 bases, with 11 bases separating them. In germline, CDR1 is LNHDA, CDR2 SQIVND (reference sequence). CDR3 length: 12 residues. The CDR3 DNA reads as TGTGCCAGTAGATCACAGGGCCACGAGCAGTACTTC. Its protein is CASRSQGHEQYF.

The chain uses TRBV18 and TRBJ1-1, with D possibly matching TRBD1 (5 bases). With 1 base removed from V and 5 bases from J, the gap between germline ends came to 14 bases. CDR1 and CDR2 from the germline V gene are KGHSH and LQKENI. The CDR3 has 15 residues. The CDR3 DNA follows: TGTGCCAGCTCACCACTCGACAGTGGGGGGACTGAAGCTTTCTTT. Protein: CASSPLDSGGTEAFF.

This chain connects TRBV7-9 to TRBJ1-1, with a tentative D call TRBD1 (5 bases). V gave up 5 bases and J gave up 1 base, with 14 bases separating them. CDR3 size: 15 residues. Germline CDR1 is SEHNR and CDR2 is FQNEAQ (reference sequence). CDR3 loop: CASSNRQNKNTEAFF. In DNA form, the CDR3 reads TGTGCCAGCAGCAACCGACAGAATAAGAACACTGAAGCTTTCTTT.

This clone was recorded once. The J gene is TRBJ2-3, the V gene TRBV10-2; D not certain. CDR1 and CDR2 from the germline V gene are WSHSY and SAAADI. The CDR3 spans 14 residues. V lost 3 bases, J lost 2 bases, and 9 bases lay in between. The CDR3 loop reads CASSENSNTDTQYF. CDR3 coding DNA: TGCGCCAGCAGTGAAAACAGCAACACAGATACGCAGTATTTT.

This clone occurred once. The chain has TRBV7-9 and TRBJ2-7; perhaps TRBD2 as D (6 bases). CDR3 length: 15 amino acids. Per germline, CDR1 SEHNR and CDR2 FQNEAQ (reference sequence). V lost 3 bases and J lost 3, with 15 bases in between. The CDR3: CASSFARDANYEQYF. The DNA of the CDR3 is TGTGCCAGCAGCTTCGCGCGGGATGCGAACTACGAGCAGTACTTC.